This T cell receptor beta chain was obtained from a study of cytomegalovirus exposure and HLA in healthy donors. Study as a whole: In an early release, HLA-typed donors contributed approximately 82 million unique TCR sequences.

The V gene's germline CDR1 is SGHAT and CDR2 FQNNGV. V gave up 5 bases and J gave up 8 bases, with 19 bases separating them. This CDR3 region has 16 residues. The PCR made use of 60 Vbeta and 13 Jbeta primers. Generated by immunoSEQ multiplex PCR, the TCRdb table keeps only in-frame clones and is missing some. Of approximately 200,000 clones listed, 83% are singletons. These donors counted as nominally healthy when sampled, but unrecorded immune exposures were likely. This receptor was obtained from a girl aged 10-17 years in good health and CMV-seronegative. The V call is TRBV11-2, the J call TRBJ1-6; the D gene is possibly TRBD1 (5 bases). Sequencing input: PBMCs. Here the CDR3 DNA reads TGTGCCAGCAGCCGAATCCCGGGGGGTTCTCATTCACCCCTCCACTTT. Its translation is CASSRIPGGSHSPLHF.